These 27 T cell receptor beta chains came from one sample sequenced in a study of blood T cell repertoires in COVID-19. Produced via immunoSEQ multiplex PCR; TCRdb's table is partial and in-frame only. There are 230,000 or so clones in the sample; roughly 90% occur only once, and around 2.3% lies in the top ten. The material sequenced was peripheral blood. The source of these receptors is a woman aged 55-70 years with COVID-19, enrolled during active disease.

The V and J genes are TRBV6-5 and TRBJ1-2; D perhaps matches TRBD1 (6 bases). Trimming cost V 8 bases and J 2 bases, with 12 bases left between them. The CDR3 is 13 amino acids. The V gene's germline CDR1 is MNHEY and CDR2 SVGAGI. The CDR3 reads CASRGGGNYGYTF. CDR3 in DNA: TGTGCCAGCCGAGGGGGGGGCAACTATGGCTACACCTTC.

J is TRBJ2-1 and V is TRBV3-1 (or the pseudogene TRBV3-2); 9 bases map to TRBD2. Trimming cost V 0 bases and J 6 bases; bases outside gene matches: 12. The CDR3 runs to 18 residues. Looked up from germline, CDR1 is LGHDT and CDR2 is YNNKEL (reference sequence). CDR3 in DNA: TGTGCCAGCAGCCAAGACGGTCGGCGGGGGGGAGTTAGCAATGAGCAGTTCTTC. Translation: CASSQDGRRGGVSNEQFF.

The rearrangement uses TRBV19 and TRBJ1-2; 7 bases line up with TRBD1. V lost 9 bases to trimming and J lost 0 bases; unmatched junction nucleotides: 4. Germline-derived CDR1 and CDR2 are LNHDA and SQIVND (reference sequence). CDR3 length: 13 residues. CDR3 nucleotide sequence: TGTGCCAGCGGGACAGTTACTAACTATGGCTACACCTTC. Translating gives CASGTVTNYGYTF.

The chain employs TRBV29-1 and TRBJ2-1; 13 nucleotides align to TRBD2. V lost 7 bases to trimming and J lost 0 bases; unmatched junction nucleotides: 6. The CDR3 consists of 16 residues. Germline CDR1 SQVTM, CDR2 ANQGSEA. The CDR3 region is CSAWTSGGGSYNEQFF. CDR3 DNA sequence: TGCAGCGCCTGGACTAGCGGGGGAGGCTCCTACAATGAGCAGTTCTTC.

V and J are TRBV5-6 and TRBJ1-5; D ambiguous. CDR1 is SGHDT, CDR2 YYEEEE, per germline. The germline V and J ends were trimmed by 4 bases and 4 bases, with 9 bases remaining between them. The CDR3 sequence is 13 residues long. The CDR3: CASSQSPNQPQHF. For the CDR3, the DNA is TGTGCCAGCAGCCAAAGCCCTAATCAGCCCCAGCATTTT.

The chain combines TRBV11-2 with TRBJ2-1; D possibly corresponds to TRBD2 (5 bases). This CDR3 is built from 16 residues. The V gene's germline CDR1 is SGHAT and CDR2 FQNNGV. V shed 3 bases and J shed 0 bases, with 12 bases lying between them. This CDR3 reads CASSFTGISSYNEQFF. The CDR3 DNA reads as TGTGCCAGCAGCTTCACCGGGATAAGCTCCTACAATGAGCAGTTCTTC.

The chain joins TRBV21-1 to TRBJ2-5; the D call of TRBD1 is as the table states it, not checked on the DNA. TRBV21-1 is flagged as a pseudogene. The CDR3 totals 15 residues. The DNA of the CDR3 is TGTGCCAGCAGCCCACCCGGGACAGGGGTAGAGACCCAGTACTTC. Its protein product is CASSPPGTGVETQYF.

As concerns this clone: This sample also contains other DNA sequences that code for the same CDR3. The gene calls are TRBV7-9 and TRBJ1-2; possible D gene TRBD1, 5 bases. The V gene lost 1 base and the J gene lost 0 bases, with 6 bases spanning the gap. Germline-derived CDR1 and CDR2 are SEHNR and FQNEAQ (reference sequence). The CDR3 has 14 amino acids. The CDR3 protein is CASSLGQTNYGYTF. In DNA form, the CDR3 reads TGTGCCAGCAGCTTAGGACAGACTAACTATGGCTACACCTTC.

The chain has TRBV23-1 and TRBJ1-1, with a possible D match to TRBD1 (6 bases). TRBV23-1 falls under the ORF class, with uncertain function. This CDR3 is 17 amino acids long. Trimming removed 2 bases from V and 1 base from J, with 17 bases in between. CDR3 in DNA: TGCGCCAGCAGTCAAGGGACACGCCCGATGAAGAACACTGAAGCTTTCTTT. It yields the protein CASSQGTRPMKNTEAFF.

For this clone: A read error may account for a junction end that differs from germline. The chain carries TRBV3-1 (or the pseudogene TRBV3-2) and TRBJ2-7; possibly TRBD1 for D (5 bases). The germline gives CDR1 LGHDT, CDR2 YNNKEL (reference sequence). The CDR3 extends over 15 amino acids. CDR3 bases: TGTGCCAGCAGCCAAGAAAGGGCAGGGTCCTGCGAGCAGTACTTC. It yields the protein CASSQERAGSCEQYF.

V gene TRBV18 combines with J gene TRBJ1-2; no clear D. This CDR3 has 13 residues. The V and J ends lost 3 bases and 2 bases respectively, with 7 bases between them. Germline V gene lookup returns CDR1 KGHSH and CDR2 LQKENI. The CDR3, as DNA: TGTGCCAGCTCACCCGACTACAACTATGGCTACACCTTC. Translating gives CASSPDYNYGYTF. Full variable domain (missing parts from reference TRBV18 and TRBJ1-2): NAGVMQNPRHLVRRRGQEARLRCSPMKGHSHVYWYRQLPEEGLKFMVYLQKENIIDESGMPKERFSAEFPKEGPSILRIQQVVRGDSAAYFCASSPDYNYGYTFGSGTRLTVV.

The V gene is TRBV7-8, the J gene TRBJ1-6; D gene ambiguous. Germline V gene sequence: CDR1 SGHVS, CDR2 FQNEAQ. Trimming pared 0 bases from V and 9 bases from J, leaving 18 bases between. The CDR3 totals 17 residues. The CDR3 DNA sequence: TGTGCCAGCAGCTTAGCCCTCGGGTCGGGCGGAGGTTCACCCCTCCACTTT. Translation gives CASSLALGSGGGSPLHF.

This clone occurred once. CDR3 nucleotides: TGTGCCAGCAGTGAAACCAGGCAGAAGAACACTGAAGCTTTCTTT. This encodes CASSETRQKNTEAFF. The chain employs TRBV6-1 and TRBJ1-1; no firm D call. V shed 2 bases and J shed 1 base, with 11 bases lying between them. From germline, CDR1 is MNHNS and CDR2 SASEGT. The CDR3 runs 15 residues.

The chain employs TRBV5-8 and TRBJ2-3, with D maybe TRBD1 (5 bases). Deletions cut 5 bases from V and 2 bases from J, with 27 bases between. The V gene's germline CDR1 is SGHTS and CDR2 YDEGEE. This CDR3 spans 19 amino acids. The chain's CDR3 is CASRRRLKLDKLLTDTQYF. The CDR3 DNA reads as TGTGCCAGCAGAAGGAGACTCAAACTGGACAAGCTTCTCACAGATACGCAGTATTTT.

V usage is TRBV19 and J usage is TRBJ1-2, with 7 bases aligning to TRBD1. J lost 4 bases, V lost 0 bases, and 8 bases had no gene match. This CDR3 has 16 residues. Germline CDR1 reads LNHDA; CDR2 reads SQIVND (reference sequence). In DNA, the CDR3 is TGTGCCAGTAGTATAGATGCAGGGGGAATCGGCTATGGCTACACCTTC. Its translation: CASSIDAGGIGYGYTF.

The genes are TRBV19 and TRBJ1-1; perhaps TRBD1 as D (6 bases). Trimming removed 3 bases at V and 0 bases at J, with 11 bases between. Per germline, CDR1 LNHDA and CDR2 SQIVND (reference sequence). The CDR3 has 15 residues. The CDR3 region is CASSMWGRVNTEAFF. Written as DNA, the CDR3 is TGTGCCAGTAGTATGTGGGGGCGAGTGAACACTGAAGCTTTCTTT.

The chain has TRBV3-1 (or the pseudogene TRBV3-2) and TRBJ2-1; D is perhaps TRBD1 (5 bases). V lost 3 bases and J 6 bases, leaving 12 bases between the germline ends. This CDR3 is built from 14 residues. Germline loops: CDR1 LGHDT, CDR2 YNNKEL (reference sequence). The CDR3 coding sequence is TGTGCCAGCAGCCAGCAGACAGTTTCCAATGAGCAGTTCTTC. Translated: CASSQQTVSNEQFF.

DNA for the CDR3: TGTGCCAGCAGTGAAGCTACCGGGGGTCGTAATTCACCCCTCCACTTT. It is translated as CASSEATGGRNSPLHF. The gene calls are TRBV6-1 and TRBJ1-6, with D tentatively TRBD1 (5 bases). The CDR3 has 16 amino acids. Trimming stripped 0 bases from V and 6 bases from J, with 12 bases between. Germline loops: CDR1 MNHNS, CDR2 SASEGT.

J is TRBJ1-2 and V is TRBV18; TRBD1 matches at 9 bases. The length of the CDR3 is 16 residues. Germline-derived CDR1 and CDR2 are KGHSH and LQKENI. V trimming: 3 bases; J trimming: 2 bases; junction bases outside the gene matches: 7. This chain's CDR3 is CASSPLTGGKNYGYTF. DNA for the CDR3: TGTGCCAGCTCACCTCTAACAGGGGGCAAGAACTATGGCTACACCTTC.

The chain recombines TRBV6-1 with TRBJ1-5, with D tentatively TRBD1 (6 bases). The CDR3 consists of 12 residues. CDR1 is MNHNS, CDR2 SASEGT, per germline. Trimming removed 1 base from V and 13 bases from J, with 11 bases in between. For the CDR3, the DNA is TGTGCCAGCAGTGAAGGGGGGGGGCAGCAGCATTTT. Its protein is CASSEGGGQQHF.

V and J are TRBV7-2 and TRBJ1-1; TRBD1 matches at 9 bases. V was pared by 1 base and J by 4 bases, with 13 bases of the junction left unmatched. The CDR3 contains 18 residues. The germline gives CDR1 SGHTA, CDR2 FQGNSA. The chain's CDR3 is CASSLVPPTGGIPTEAFF. Written as DNA, the CDR3 is TGTGCCAGCAGCTTAGTTCCGCCGACAGGGGGTATACCCACTGAAGCTTTCTTT.

CDR3 residues: CASSLAGDEQYF. Written as DNA, the CDR3 is TGTGCCAGCAGCTTGGCCGGGGACGAGCAGTACTTC. V is TRBV5-8 and J is TRBJ2-7; a possible D gene is TRBD2 (5 bases). The V end was cut by 0 bases, the J end by 5 bases, with 6 bases between. Germline CDR1 is SGHTS and CDR2 is YDEGEE. The CDR3 is 12 amino acids.

The V and J genes are TRBV4-3 and TRBJ2-3, with D tentatively TRBD2 (5 bases). V was pared by 4 bases and J by 0 bases, with 11 bases between. Germline V gene data show CDR1 as LGHNA and CDR2 as YSLEER. The CDR3 loop spans 15 amino acids. DNA for the CDR3: TGCGCCAGCAGCCTCGGGATGTCTAGCACAGATACGCAGTATTTT. It codes for CASSLGMSSTDTQYF.

V usage is TRBV3-1 (or the pseudogene TRBV3-2) and J usage is TRBJ1-1, with a possible D match to TRBD1 (5 bases). Per germline, CDR1 LGHDT and CDR2 YNNKEL (reference sequence). This CDR3 region has 14 residues. Deletions cut 7 bases from V and 1 base from J, with 13 bases between. The CDR3 coding sequence is TGTGCCAGCACCTCAGGGTGGACGAACACTGAAGCTTTCTTT. Translating gives CASTSGWTNTEAFF.

The rearrangement uses TRBV19 and TRBJ1-1; maybe TRBD1 (5 bases). CDR3 length: 16 amino acids. V lost 7 bases, J lost 1 base, and 19 bases lay in between. Germline CDR1 and CDR2: LNHDA and SQIVND (reference sequence). This CDR3 is CASKSNPGHTNTEAFF. The CDR3 DNA sequence: TGTGCCAGTAAAAGTAATCCAGGACACACGAACACTGAAGCTTTCTTT. The full variable domain, with the rest looked up from reference TRBV19 and TRBJ1-1, is DGGITQSPKYLFRKEGQNVTLSCEQNLNHDAMYWYRQDPGQGLRLIYYSQIVNDFQKGDIAEGYSVSREKKESFPLTVTSAQKNPTAFYLCASKSNPGHTNTEAFFGQGTRLTVV.

This chain uses TRBV7-9 with TRBJ1-2; D is undetermined. Trimming pared 1 base from V and 5 bases from J, leaving 8 bases between. Germline V lookup: CDR1 SEHNR, CDR2 FQNEAQ (reference sequence). The CDR3 extends over 13 amino acids. The CDR3 nucleotides are TGTGCCAGCAGCTTAGTTTCAGGTTATGGCTACACCTTC. Translated, it gives CASSLVSGYGYTF.

The genes are TRBV4-3 and TRBJ2-6; unclear D gene. V was shortened by 0 bases and J by 0 bases, with 6 bases between the two germline ends. Germline V lookup: CDR1 LGHNA, CDR2 YSLEER. This CDR3 contains 16 residues. CDR3 sequence reads: CASSQEALSGANVLTF. The CDR3 DNA is TGCGCCAGCAGCCAAGAGGCCCTCTCTGGGGCCAACGTCCTGACTTTC.